The TCR beta chain described here comes from a study of shared clonotypes between healthy human individuals. Background on the study: For every donor, three CD4 naive, three CD4 memory, two CD8 naive and one CD8 memory plates were used.

Per the authors' pipeline: Because ImmunoSEQ provided only junction sequences with no quality scores, the filtering differed. TCRdb's copy holds only in-frame clones and misses some; the assay was immunoSEQ multiplex PCR. That table is the source of V, J and clone size, and D and trimming were worked out from the DNA. Of roughly 2.2 million clones in the sample, around 92% were seen once. This CDR3 region has 12 residues. V lost 7 bases, J lost 4 bases, and 14 bases lay in between. CDR1 and CDR2 from the germline V gene are SQVTM and ANQGSEA. Study-wide points: Inspection by rarefaction showed sorted-subset sequencing to be incomplete despite large depth.

Of note for this clone: Its cognate antigen is unknown.

The rearrangement links TRBV29-1 to TRBJ2-7; D ambiguous. Material: naive CD4+ T cells from PBMCs. Subset here: CD45RA+ positively selected. The TCR comes from a man between 18 and 29 years old in good health. Some clones in this sample may be carry-over from other donors' samples. DNA for the CDR3: TGCAGCGCTTCCCGGGCCGGGTACGAGCAGTACTTC. As protein: CSASRAGYEQYF.